The 7 T cell receptor beta chains in this list originate from one sample, sequenced in a study of regulatory dendritic cells for organ transplantation. Profiling relied on immunoSEQ multiplex PCR, and the TCRdb table lists in-frame clones only, not all of them. Here the sample spans 25,000 to 35,000 clones, almost 80% being singletons. The sequencing input was memory CD4+ T cells from blood. Indicated subset: CD45RO+ memory T cells. The receptors originated from a human donor in good health.

This sequence joins TRBV11-1 and TRBJ2-2; TRBD1 matches 7 bases. The CDR3 is 15 amino acids. V dropped 5 bases and J dropped 5; count of bases not matched to a gene: 8. Germline CDR1 and CDR2: SGHAT and FQDESV (reference sequence). The CDR3 here is CASSLDQGVTGELFF. The CDR3 coding sequence is TGTGCCAGCAGCCTGGACCAGGGGGTAACCGGGGAGCTGTTTTTT.

This chain links TRBV25-1 with TRBJ1-6, with 7 bases fitting TRBD1. Per germline, CDR1 MGHDK and CDR2 SYGVNS. This CDR3 is built from 16 residues. V lost 0 bases and J lost 6; bases outside the gene matches: 5. The CDR3 protein is CASSEYPGQLNSPLHF. DNA for the CDR3: TGTGCCAGCAGTGAATACCCGGGACAGCTTAATTCACCCCTCCACTTT.

The CDR3, as DNA: TGTGCCAGCAGCCCTGACCCTTATACGCAGTATTTT. Translation gives CASSPDPYTQYF. This chain connects TRBV6-5 to TRBJ2-3; D unresolved. Looked up from germline, CDR1 is MNHEY and CDR2 is SVGAGI. V shed 6 bases and J shed 7 bases, with 11 bases lying between them. The CDR3 has 12 residues.

This clone was recorded only once. The rearrangement links TRBV7-2 to TRBJ2-2; tentatively, D is TRBD2 (6 bases). Germline-derived CDR1 and CDR2 are SGHTA and FQGNSA. CDR3 length equals 15 residues. V lost 4 bases and J 6 bases, leaving 15 bases between the germline ends. DNA of the CDR3: TGTGCCAGCAGCTCCATGAGGCGGGGTCCCGGGGAGCTGTTTTTT. Protein product: CASSSMRRGPGELFF. The full variable domain, completed using reference TRBV7-2 and TRBJ2-2, is GAGVSQSPSNKVTEKGKDVELRCDPISGHTALYWYRQSLGQGLEFLIYFQGNSAPDKSGLPSDRFSAERTGGSVSTLTIQRTQQEDSAVYLCASSSMRRGPGELFFGEGSRLTVL.

The chain uses TRBV5-4 and TRBJ2-1, with TRBD2 identical over 13 bases. The junction had 4 bases not matched to a gene; V was cut back by 5 bases and J by 8 bases. There are 14 residues in the CDR3. Per the germline V gene, CDR1 is SGHNT and CDR2 is YYREEE (reference sequence). CDR3 region: CASRTTSGGDEQFF. CDR3 in DNA: TGTGCCAGCAGAACAACTAGCGGGGGGGATGAGCAGTTCTTC.

This clone was counted once. The chain uses TRBV7-3 and TRBJ1-2, with 9 bases fitting TRBD1. This CDR3 is 14 amino acids long. From germline, CDR1 is SGHTA and CDR2 FQGTGA. V dropped 5 bases and J dropped 8; count of bases not matched to a gene: 9. For the CDR3, the DNA is TGTGCCAGCAGCCTCAGTGGGACAGGGAACGGCTACACCTTC. Its translation: CASSLSGTGNGYTF.

The V and J genes are TRBV29-1 and TRBJ2-3, with 12 nucleotides matching TRBD2. Germline CDR1 SQVTM, CDR2 ANQGSEA. With 6 bases clipped from V and 5 bases from J, the junction kept 15 bases outside the gene matches. CDR3 length: 17 residues. CDR3 bases: TGCAGCGTCGAACGAGACCTAGCGGGAGGGCCCCGAGATACGCAGTATTTT. Its protein is CSVERDLAGGPRDTQYF.